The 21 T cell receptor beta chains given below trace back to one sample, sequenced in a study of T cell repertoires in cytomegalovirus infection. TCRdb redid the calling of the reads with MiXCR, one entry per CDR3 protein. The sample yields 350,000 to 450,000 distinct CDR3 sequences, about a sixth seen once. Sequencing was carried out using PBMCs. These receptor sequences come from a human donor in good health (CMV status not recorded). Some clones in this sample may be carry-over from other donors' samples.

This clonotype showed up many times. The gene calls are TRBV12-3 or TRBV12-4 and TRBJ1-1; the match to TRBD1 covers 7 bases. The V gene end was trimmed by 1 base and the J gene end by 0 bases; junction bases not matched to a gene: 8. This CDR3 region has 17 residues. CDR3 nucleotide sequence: TGTGCCAGCAGTTTAGGGGGAGGGACAGCCATGAACACTGAAGCTTTCTTT. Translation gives CASSLGGGTAMNTEAFF.

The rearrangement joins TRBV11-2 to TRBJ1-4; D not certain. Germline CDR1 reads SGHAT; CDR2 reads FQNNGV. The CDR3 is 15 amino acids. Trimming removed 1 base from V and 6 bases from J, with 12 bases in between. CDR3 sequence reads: CASSLGSGWDEKLFF. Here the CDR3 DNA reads TGTGCCAGCAGCTTAGGGTCCGGATGGGATGAAAAACTGTTTTTT.

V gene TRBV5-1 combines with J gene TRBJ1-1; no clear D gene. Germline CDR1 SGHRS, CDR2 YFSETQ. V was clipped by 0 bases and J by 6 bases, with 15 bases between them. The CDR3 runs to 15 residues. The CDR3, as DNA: TGCGCCAGCAGCTTGGGACCCCTATTGGTCGCTGAAGCTTTCTTT. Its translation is CASSLGPLLVAEAFF.

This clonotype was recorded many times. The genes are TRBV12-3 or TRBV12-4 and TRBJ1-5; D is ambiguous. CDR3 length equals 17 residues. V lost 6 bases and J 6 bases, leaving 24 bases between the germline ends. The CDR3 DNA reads TGTGCCAGCAGCTCTTGGGCGGGGAGGGAAAAGGGTCAGCCCCAGCATTTT. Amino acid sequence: CASSSWAGREKGQPQHF.

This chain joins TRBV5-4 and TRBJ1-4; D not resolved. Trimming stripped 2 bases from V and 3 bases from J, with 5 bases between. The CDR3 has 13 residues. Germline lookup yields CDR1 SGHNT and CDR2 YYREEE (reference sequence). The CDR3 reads CASSLTPNEKLFF. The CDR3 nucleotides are TGTGCCAGCAGCTTAACGCCTAATGAAAAACTGTTTTTT.

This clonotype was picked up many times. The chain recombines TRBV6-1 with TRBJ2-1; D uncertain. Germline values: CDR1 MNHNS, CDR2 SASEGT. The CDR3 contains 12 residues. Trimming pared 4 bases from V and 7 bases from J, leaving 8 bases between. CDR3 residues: CASSGNLNEQFF. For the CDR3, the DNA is TGTGCCAGCAGTGGCAACTTAAATGAGCAGTTCTTC.

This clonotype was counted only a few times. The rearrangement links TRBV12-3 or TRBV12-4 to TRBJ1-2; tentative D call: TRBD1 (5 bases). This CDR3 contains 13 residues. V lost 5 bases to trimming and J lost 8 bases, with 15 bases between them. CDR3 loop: CASSAVGEIGYTF. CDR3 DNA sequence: TGTGCCAGCAGTGCCGTAGGGGAGATCGGCTACACCTTC.

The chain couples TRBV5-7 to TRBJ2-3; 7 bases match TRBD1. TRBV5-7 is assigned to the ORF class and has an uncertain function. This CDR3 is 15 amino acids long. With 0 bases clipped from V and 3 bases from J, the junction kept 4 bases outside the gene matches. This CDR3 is CASSLENRGTDTQYF. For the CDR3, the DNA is TGTGCCAGCAGCTTGGAGAACAGGGGTACAGATACGCAGTATTTT.

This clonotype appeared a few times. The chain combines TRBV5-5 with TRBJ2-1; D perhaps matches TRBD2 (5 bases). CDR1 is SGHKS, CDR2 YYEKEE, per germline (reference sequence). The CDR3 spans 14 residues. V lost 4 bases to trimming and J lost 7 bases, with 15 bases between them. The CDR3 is CASSPRDLRNEQFF. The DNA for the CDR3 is TGTGCCAGCAGCCCACGGGATTTAAGGAATGAGCAGTTCTTC.

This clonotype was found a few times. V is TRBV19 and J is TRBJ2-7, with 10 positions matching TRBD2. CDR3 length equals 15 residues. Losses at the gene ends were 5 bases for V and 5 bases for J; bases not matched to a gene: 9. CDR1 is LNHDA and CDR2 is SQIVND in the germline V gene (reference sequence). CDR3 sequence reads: CASSPSGRAGNEQYF. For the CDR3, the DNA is TGTGCCAGTAGTCCGAGCGGGAGGGCCGGGAACGAGCAGTACTTC.

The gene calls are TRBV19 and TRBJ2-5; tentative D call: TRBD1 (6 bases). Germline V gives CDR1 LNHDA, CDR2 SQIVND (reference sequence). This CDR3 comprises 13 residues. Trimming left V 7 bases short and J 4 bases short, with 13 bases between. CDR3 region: CASTPGHGETQYF. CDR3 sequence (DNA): TGTGCCAGTACCCCGGGACACGGAGAGACCCAGTACTTC.

The CDR3 loop is CATQSSSYEQYF. As DNA, the CDR3 is TGTGCCACCCAATCCTCCTCCTACGAGCAGTACTTC. V is TRBV28 and J is TRBJ2-7; D remains ambiguous. Germline loops: CDR1 MDHEN, CDR2 SYDVKM. V was shortened by 10 bases and J by 0 bases, with 10 bases between the two germline ends. CDR3 size: 12 residues.

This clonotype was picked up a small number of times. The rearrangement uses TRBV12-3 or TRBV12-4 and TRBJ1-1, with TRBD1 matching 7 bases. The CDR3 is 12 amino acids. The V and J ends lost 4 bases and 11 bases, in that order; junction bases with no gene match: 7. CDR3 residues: CASSSGGVLAFF. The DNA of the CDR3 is TGTGCCAGCAGTTCAGGGGGGGTCTTGGCTTTCTTT.

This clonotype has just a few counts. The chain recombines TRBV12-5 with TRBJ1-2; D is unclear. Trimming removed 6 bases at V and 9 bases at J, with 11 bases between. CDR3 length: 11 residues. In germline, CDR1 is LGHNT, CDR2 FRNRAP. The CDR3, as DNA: TGTGCTAGTGGGCCCCGGGGATGCTACACCTTC. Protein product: CASGPRGCYTF.

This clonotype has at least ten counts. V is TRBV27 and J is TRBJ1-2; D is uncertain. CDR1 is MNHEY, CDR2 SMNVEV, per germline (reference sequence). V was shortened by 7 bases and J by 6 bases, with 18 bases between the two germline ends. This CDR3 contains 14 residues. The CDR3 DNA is TGTGCCAGCACCCCCTTCGGGCCTTACGATGGCTACACCTTC. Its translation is CASTPFGPYDGYTF.

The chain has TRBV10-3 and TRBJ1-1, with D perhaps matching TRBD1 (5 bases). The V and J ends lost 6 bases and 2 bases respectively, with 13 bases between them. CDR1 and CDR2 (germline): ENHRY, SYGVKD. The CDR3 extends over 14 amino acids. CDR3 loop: CAISPRGGNTEAFF. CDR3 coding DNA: TGTGCCATCAGCCCTCGGGGGGGAAACACTGAAGCTTTCTTT.

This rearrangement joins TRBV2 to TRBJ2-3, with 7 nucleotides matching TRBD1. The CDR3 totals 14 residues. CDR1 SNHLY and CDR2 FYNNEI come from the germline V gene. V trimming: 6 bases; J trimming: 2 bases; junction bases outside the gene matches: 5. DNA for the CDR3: TGTGCCAGCAGCGGACAGGAGAACACAGATACGCAGTATTTT. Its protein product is CASSGQENTDTQYF.

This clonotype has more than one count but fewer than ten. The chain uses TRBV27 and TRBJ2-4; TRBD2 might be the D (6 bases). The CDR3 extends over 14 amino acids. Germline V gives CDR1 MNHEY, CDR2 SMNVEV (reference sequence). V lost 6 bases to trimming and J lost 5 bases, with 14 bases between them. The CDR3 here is CASRSPGTQNIQYF. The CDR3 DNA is TGTGCCAGCAGAAGTCCCGGGACTCAAAACATTCAGTACTTC.

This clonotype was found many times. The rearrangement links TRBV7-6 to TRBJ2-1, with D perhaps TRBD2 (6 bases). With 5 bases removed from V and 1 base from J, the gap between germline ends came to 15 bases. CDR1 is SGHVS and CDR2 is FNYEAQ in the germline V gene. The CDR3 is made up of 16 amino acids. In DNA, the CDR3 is TGTGCCAGCAGCCAGTTGTGGGGGGTATCCTACAATGAGCAGTTCTTC. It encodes CASSQLWGVSYNEQFF.

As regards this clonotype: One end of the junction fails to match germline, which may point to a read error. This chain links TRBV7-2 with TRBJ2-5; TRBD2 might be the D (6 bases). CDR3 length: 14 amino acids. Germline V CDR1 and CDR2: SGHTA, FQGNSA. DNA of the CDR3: TGTGCCAGCAGCTCCAGCTCCGGGAGAGAGACCCAGGACTTC. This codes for CASSSSSGRETQDF.

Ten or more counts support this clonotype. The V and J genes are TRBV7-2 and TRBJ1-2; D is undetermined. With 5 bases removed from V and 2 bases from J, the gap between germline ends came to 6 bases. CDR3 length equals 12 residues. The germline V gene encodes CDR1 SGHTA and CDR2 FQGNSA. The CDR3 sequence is CASSRPNYGYTF. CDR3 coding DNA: TGTGCCAGCAGCCGGCCGAACTATGGCTACACCTTC.